Each of the 27 T cell receptor beta chains below was sequenced from the same sample in a study of blood T cell repertoires in COVID-19. The assay was immunoSEQ multiplex PCR, and TCRdb's table has in-frame clones only and misses some. The sample holds under 200,000 clones, nearly 90% seen once. The material sequenced was peripheral blood. These receptors originate from a man aged 55 to 70 with active or convalescent COVID-19.

The rearrangement joins TRBV10-2 to TRBJ2-7; a possible D gene is TRBD2 (5 bases). This CDR3 spans 15 amino acids. Trimming cost V 3 bases and J 1 base, with 13 bases left between them. Germline CDR1 is WSHSY and CDR2 is SAAADI. The CDR3 spells CASSDLGSISYEQYF. The CDR3 region has the DNA TGCGCCAGCAGTGATTTGGGGAGCATTTCCTACGAGCAGTACTTC.

This chain uses TRBV18 with TRBJ1-1; tentatively, D is TRBD1 (5 bases). V gave up 2 bases and J gave up 5 bases, with 12 bases separating them. The CDR3 consists of 14 residues. Per the germline V gene, CDR1 is KGHSH and CDR2 is LQKENI. Written as DNA, the CDR3 is TGTGCCAGCTCACCATTCAGGGATATAACTGAAGCTTTCTTT. Translated, it gives CASSPFRDITEAFF.

In this sample, this clone turned up once. The chain couples TRBV2 to TRBJ2-1; 7 bases align to TRBD2. This CDR3 has 17 amino acids. The V gene end was trimmed by 5 bases and the J gene end by 0 bases; junction bases not matched to a gene: 10. CDR1 and CDR2 (germline): SNHLY, FYNNEI. CDR3 nucleotide sequence: TGTGCCAGCAGTTTAAGAGCGGGACCCAACTCCTACAATGAGCAGTTCTTC. It specifies CASSLRAGPNSYNEQFF.

The chain links TRBV2 to TRBJ2-2; no reliable D call. Trimming pared 8 bases from V and 5 bases from J, leaving 12 bases between. CDR3 length: 13 amino acids. CDR1 is SNHLY and CDR2 is FYNNEI in the germline V gene. The DNA for the CDR3 is TGTGCCAGCTGCGCTGCGGAGACCGGGGAGCTGTTTTTT. Amino acid sequence: CASCAAETGELFF.

The chain uses TRBV6-1 and TRBJ1-5; the D is unclear. The CDR3 covers 13 residues. Between the trimmed V and J ends, which lost 0 bases and 6 bases, there was a span of 6 bases. Germline CDR1 MNHNS, CDR2 SASEGT. CDR3 region: CASSEAPSQPQHF. CDR3 coding DNA: TGTGCCAGCAGTGAAGCGCCCAGTCAGCCCCAGCATTTT.

J is TRBJ2-7 and V is TRBV27; 8 positions match TRBD1. The junction had 7 bases not matched to a gene; V was cut back by 9 bases and J by 0 bases. Germline CDR1 reads MNHEY; CDR2 reads SMNVEV (reference sequence). CDR3 length equals 14 residues. Written as DNA, the CDR3 is TGTGCCAGTTCACGACAGGGGAGCTCCTACGAGCAGTACTTC. Residues: CASSRQGSSYEQYF.

This chain links TRBV3-1 (or the pseudogene TRBV3-2) with TRBJ2-1; 8 bases fit TRBD1. The CDR3 is 15 residues long. J was trimmed by 8 bases and V by 5 bases; bases with no gene match: 11. Germline V gene data show CDR1 as LGHDT and CDR2 as YNNKEL (reference sequence). Here the CDR3 reads CASSSGTGATDEQFF. The CDR3 DNA reads TGTGCCAGCAGCAGTGGGACAGGAGCCACGGATGAGCAGTTCTTC.

This clone was recorded once. The rearrangement joins TRBV9 to TRBJ2-1; 10 bases map to TRBD1. Germline trimming cut 4 bases from V and 10 bases from J; bases unmatched to any gene: 11. Germline V lookup: CDR1 SGDLS, CDR2 YYNGEE. This CDR3 comprises 15 residues. The CDR3, as DNA: TGTGCCAGCAGCCATTCCCCGGACAGGGGGGGGGAGCAGTTCTTC. This codes for CASSHSPDRGGEQFF.

This chain joins TRBV2 and TRBJ2-2, with 7 bases matching TRBD2. V shed 8 bases, J shed 8 bases, and the junction held 11 bases outside the gene matches. The CDR3 spans 14 residues. Per the germline V gene, CDR1 is SNHLY and CDR2 is FYNNEI. The CDR3 DNA sequence: TGTGCCAGCGCCGGGACTACCCTCAGAGGGGAGCTGTTTTTT. Encoded protein: CASAGTTLRGELFF.

The chain carries TRBV11-2 and TRBJ1-6; 9 bases agree with TRBD1. Germline values: CDR1 SGHAT, CDR2 FQNNGV. V was clipped by 0 bases and J by 9 bases; unmatched bases: 6. The CDR3 totals 16 residues. CDR3 nucleotide sequence: TGTGCCAGCAGCTTAGATGGGACAGGGTCGAGTTCACCCCTCCACTTT. It specifies CASSLDGTGSSSPLHF.

This sequence joins TRBV19 and TRBJ1-6, with D hard to call. Trimming stripped 5 bases from V and 2 bases from J, with 10 bases between. The germline V gene encodes CDR1 LNHDA and CDR2 SQIVND (reference sequence). The CDR3 extends over 15 amino acids. The CDR3 DNA is TGTGCCAGTAGTCCAGTTACCACCTATAATTCACCCCTCCACTTT. Translated: CASSPVTTYNSPLHF. Complete variable domain (other parts from reference TRBV19 and TRBJ1-6): DGGITQSPKYLFRKEGQNVTLSCEQNLNHDAMYWYRQDPGQGLRLIYYSQIVNDFQKGDIAEGYSVSREKKESFPLTVTSAQKNPTAFYLCASSPVTTYNSPLHFGNGTRLTVT.

The chain uses TRBV15 and TRBJ1-1; TRBD1 agrees at 10 bases. CDR3 length equals 15 residues. Germline CDR1 is LNHNV and CDR2 is YYDKDF (reference sequence). Trimming cost V 3 bases and J 5 bases; bases outside gene matches: 6. The CDR3 DNA reads TGTGCCACCAGCAGGGGGACAGGGGTGGTTACTGAAGCTTTCTTT. Protein sequence: CATSRGTGVVTEAFF.

The chain links TRBV29-1 to TRBJ2-3; no firm D call. The germline V gene encodes CDR1 SQVTM and CDR2 ANQGSEA. The V end was cut by 3 bases, the J end by 4 bases, with 14 bases between. The CDR3 extends over 14 amino acids. The CDR3 region has the DNA TGCAGCGTTGATAGAAGGTTGGGCCCAGATACGCAGTATTTT. Amino acid sequence: CSVDRRLGPDTQYF.

The V and J genes are TRBV5-6 and TRBJ2-3; no definite D call. The germline V gene encodes CDR1 SGHDT and CDR2 YYEEEE. CDR3 length: 15 amino acids. The ends were cut back, 0 bases at V and 2 bases at J, with 10 bases in the middle. Written as DNA, the CDR3 is TGTGCCAGCAGCTTGGCCGCCAGGTACACAGATACGCAGTATTTT. This translates into CASSLAARYTDTQYF.

A word on this clone: One end of the junction is discordant with germline, which a read error may explain. The chain has TRBV13 and TRBJ2-1, with D possibly TRBD2 on 5 matching bases. Per the germline V gene, CDR1 is PRHDT and CDR2 is FYEKMQ (reference sequence). CDR3 length: 11 residues. The CDR3 here is CVSSFSDEQFF. The CDR3 nucleotides are TGTGTCAGCAGCTTTAGCGATGAGCAGTTCTTC.

The chain links TRBV11-2 to TRBJ2-1, with 8 bases identical to TRBD2. This CDR3 has 16 amino acids. Germline V CDR1 and CDR2: SGHAT, FQNNGV. Germline trimming cut 4 bases from V and 4 bases from J; bases unmatched to any gene: 9. CDR3 sequence reads: CASSSIAGSPYNEQFF. The CDR3 nucleotides read TGTGCCAGCAGCTCAATAGCGGGGAGCCCTTACAATGAGCAGTTCTTC. The whole variable domain, filled in from reference TRBV11-2 and TRBJ2-1, reads EAGVAQSPRYKIIEKRQSVAFWCNPISGHATLYWYQQILGQGPKLLIQFQNNGVVDDSQLPKDRFSAERLKGVDSTLKIQPAKLEDSAVYLCASSSIAGSPYNEQFFGPGTRLTVL.

The chain carries TRBV18 and TRBJ2-7; 10 nucleotides match TRBD2. Germline V gene data show CDR1 as KGHSH and CDR2 as LQKENI. The J segment lost 2 bases and the V segment lost 3 bases, leaving 1 base of the junction unmatched. The CDR3 length is 14 residues. The DNA for the CDR3 is TGTGCCAGCTCACCCGGGACTAGCGCCTACGAGCAGTACTTC. Its translation: CASSPGTSAYEQYF.

The rearrangement joins TRBV7-8 to TRBJ2-1; maybe TRBD2 (6 bases). Germline V gene data show CDR1 as SGHVS and CDR2 as FQNEAQ. Trimming pared 5 bases from V and 0 bases from J, leaving 14 bases between. This CDR3 has 16 residues. The CDR3 reads CASSLGGESSYNEQFF. In DNA, the CDR3 is TGTGCCAGCAGCCTGGGAGGCGAGAGCTCCTACAATGAGCAGTTCTTC.

The V and J genes are TRBV11-2 and TRBJ1-6, with 10 bases identical to TRBD1. CDR3 length: 13 residues. The V segment lost 8 bases and the J segment 6 bases; nucleotides outside the gene matches: 1. Per germline, CDR1 SGHAT and CDR2 FQNNGV. The CDR3 coding sequence is TGTGCCAGCGGACAGGGGGGTAATTCACCCCTCCACTTT. Translating gives CASGQGGNSPLHF.

The chain joins TRBV5-8 to TRBJ2-6; the D is unclear. The length of the CDR3 is 17 residues. V lost 0 bases, J lost 0 bases, and 10 bases lay in between. Germline V gene sequence: CDR1 SGHTS, CDR2 YDEGEE. CDR3 DNA: TGTGCCAGCAGCTTGGGACACTTACTCTCTGGGGCCAACGTCCTGACTTTC. This encodes CASSLGHLLSGANVLTF.

The chain couples TRBV6-1 to TRBJ2-6; 7 nucleotides align to TRBD1. The CDR3 has 19 residues. Trimming at V came to 2 bases and at J to 0 bases, leaving 10 bases not matched to a gene. The germline V gene has CDR1 MNHNS and CDR2 SASEGT. CDR3 nucleotide sequence: TGTGCCAGCAGTGAATTACGGACAGGCCTTAGCTCTGGGGCCAACGTCCTGACTTTC. Translating gives CASSELRTGLSSGANVLTF.

V is TRBV30 and J is TRBJ1-4; 9 bases line up with TRBD1. Germline V CDR1 and CDR2: GTSNPN, SVGIG (reference sequence). CDR3 size: 17 residues. V was pared by 2 bases and J by 5 bases, with 12 bases of the junction left unmatched. The CDR3 DNA follows: TGTGCCTGGAGTCCCGGACAGGGGTCCCGGATAAATGAAAAACTGTTTTTT. Its protein is CAWSPGQGSRINEKLFF.

This chain connects TRBV5-1 to TRBJ2-1; 8 bases match TRBD2. This CDR3 contains 16 residues. J gave up 4 bases and V 4 bases, and 10 bases lay outside the gene matches. The germline V gene has CDR1 SGHRS and CDR2 YFSETQ. The CDR3 DNA reads as TGCGCCAGCAGCCTCGGGCCAGCGGGGGATTACAATGAGCAGTTCTTC. It is translated as CASSLGPAGDYNEQFF.

This clone has a single count. Other DNA sequences in the same sample also yield this CDR3. This chain's CDR3 is CATSDPTGGGYGYTF. The CDR3 DNA follows: TGTGCCACCAGTGATCCTACAGGGGGGGGTTATGGCTACACCTTC. The V gene is TRBV24-1, the J gene TRBJ1-2, with 8 bases matching TRBD1. This CDR3 has 15 residues. Germline V gene lookup returns CDR1 KGHDR and CDR2 SFDVKD. Germline trimming cut 3 bases from V and 5 bases from J; bases unmatched to any gene: 7.

The V and J genes are TRBV9 and TRBJ2-1, with D possibly TRBD2 on 6 matching bases. Germline CDR1 SGDLS, CDR2 YYNGEE. With 0 bases removed from V and 9 bases from J, the gap between germline ends came to 10 bases. This CDR3 has 13 amino acids. CDR3 amino acids: CASSVEPGGEQFF. CDR3 nucleotide sequence: TGTGCCAGCAGCGTAGAGCCCGGGGGTGAGCAGTTCTTC.

The chain recombines TRBV6-5 with TRBJ1-2, with 9 nucleotides matching TRBD1. V dropped 5 bases and J dropped 2; count of bases not matched to a gene: 6. The CDR3 has 15 residues. CDR1 and CDR2 from the germline V gene are MNHEY and SVGAGI. CDR3 sequence reads: CASSRGQGRNYGYTF. DNA for the CDR3: TGTGCCAGCAGTCGCGGACAGGGGAGAAACTATGGCTACACCTTC.

V is TRBV19 and J is TRBJ1-2; the match to TRBD1 covers 8 bases. J gave up 8 bases and V 4 bases, and 6 bases lay outside the gene matches. The CDR3 runs to 13 residues. Germline V CDR1 and CDR2: LNHDA, SQIVND (reference sequence). The CDR3 here is CASSKDRVRGYTF. The CDR3 coding sequence is TGTGCCAGTAGTAAGGACAGGGTGAGGGGCTACACCTTC.